The source of this T cell receptor (beta chain) is a study of cytomegalovirus exposure and HLA in healthy donors. At the level of the study: HLA-typed donors were the source of around 87 million unique TCRs, which an early data release held. General study points: HLA allele associations emerged for some 16,000 TCR beta sequences in a later analysis, at 0.05 false discovery rate.

Likely unrecorded immune exposures existed in these nominally healthy donors. A note on this clone: Its target is not known.

Primers for the PCR totalled 60 Vbeta and 13 Jbeta. The table came from immunoSEQ multiplex PCR; TCRdb's copy has only in-frame clones and leaves some out. The data show about 140,000 clones, 80% seen once. This CDR3 has 15 residues. Germline V CDR1 and CDR2: SGHTS, YDEGEE. Trimming cost V 4 bases and J 4 bases; bases outside gene matches: 8. Sequences were obtained from PBMCs. The sequence derives from a male donor in good health and CMV-seronegative. The rearrangement links TRBV5-8 to TRBJ1-5, with 7 bases fitting TRBD1. CDR3 nucleotide sequence: TGTGCCAGCAGCCTGCAACTACAGGGGAATCAGCCCCAGCATTTT. The encoded protein is CASSLQLQGNQPQHF.